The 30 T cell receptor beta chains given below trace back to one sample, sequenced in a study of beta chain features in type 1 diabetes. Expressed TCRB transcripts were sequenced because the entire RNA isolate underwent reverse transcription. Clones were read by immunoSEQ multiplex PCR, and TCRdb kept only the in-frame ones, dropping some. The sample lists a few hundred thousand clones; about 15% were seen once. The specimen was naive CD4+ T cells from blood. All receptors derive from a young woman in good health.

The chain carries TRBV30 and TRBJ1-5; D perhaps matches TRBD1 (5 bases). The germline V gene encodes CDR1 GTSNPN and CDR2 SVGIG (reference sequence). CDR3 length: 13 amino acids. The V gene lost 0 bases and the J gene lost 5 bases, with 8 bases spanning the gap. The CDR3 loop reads CAWSVGVDQPQHF. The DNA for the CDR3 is TGTGCCTGGAGTGTAGGGGTAGATCAGCCCCAGCATTTT. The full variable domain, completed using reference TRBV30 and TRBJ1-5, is SQTIHQWPATLVQPVGSPLSLECTVEGTSNPNLYWYRQAAGRGLQLLFYSVGIGQISSEVPQNLSASRPQDRQFILSSKKLLLSDSGFYLCAWSVGVDQPQHFGDGTRLSIL.

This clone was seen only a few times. The CDR3 loop reads CASIGAGRYSNQPQHF. In DNA, the CDR3 is TGTGCCAGTATTGGGGCAGGGCGATACAGCAATCAGCCCCAGCATTTT. V is TRBV19 and J is TRBJ1-5, with a possible D match to TRBD1 (5 bases). This CDR3 spans 16 amino acids. V dropped 7 bases and J dropped 1 base, with 17 bases sitting between them. The V gene's germline CDR1 is LNHDA and CDR2 SQIVND (reference sequence).

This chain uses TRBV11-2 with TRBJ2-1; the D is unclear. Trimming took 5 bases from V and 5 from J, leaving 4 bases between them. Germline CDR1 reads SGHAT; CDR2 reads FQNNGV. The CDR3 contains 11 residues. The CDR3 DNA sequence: TGTGCCAGCAGCGTTAACAATGAGCAGTTCTTC. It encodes CASSVNNEQFF.

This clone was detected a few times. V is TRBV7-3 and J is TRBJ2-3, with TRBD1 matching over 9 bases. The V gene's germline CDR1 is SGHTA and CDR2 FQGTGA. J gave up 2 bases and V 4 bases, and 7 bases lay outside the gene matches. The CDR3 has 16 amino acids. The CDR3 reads CASSYLRDRDTDTQYF. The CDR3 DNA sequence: TGTGCCAGCAGCTACCTCCGGGACAGGGACACAGATACGCAGTATTTT.

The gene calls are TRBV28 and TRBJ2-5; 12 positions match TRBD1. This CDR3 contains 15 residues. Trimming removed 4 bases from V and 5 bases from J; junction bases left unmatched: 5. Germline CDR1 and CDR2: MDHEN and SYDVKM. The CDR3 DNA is TGTGCCAGCAGTTCCGGGACAGGGGGCCGGGAGACCCAGTACTTC. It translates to CASSSGTGGRETQYF.

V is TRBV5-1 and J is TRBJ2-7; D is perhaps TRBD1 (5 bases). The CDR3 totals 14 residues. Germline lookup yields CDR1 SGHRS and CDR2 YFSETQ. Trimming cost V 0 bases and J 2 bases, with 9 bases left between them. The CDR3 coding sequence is TGCGCCAGCAGCTTGGCCGGACAAACCTACGAGCAGTACTTC. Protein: CASSLAGQTYEQYF.

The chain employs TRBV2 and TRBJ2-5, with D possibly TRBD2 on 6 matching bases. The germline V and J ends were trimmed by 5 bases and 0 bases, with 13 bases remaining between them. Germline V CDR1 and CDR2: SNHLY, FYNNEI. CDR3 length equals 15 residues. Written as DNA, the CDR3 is TGTGCCAGCAGTCGTCAGGGACTTTACCAAGAGACCCAGTACTTC. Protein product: CASSRQGLYQETQYF.

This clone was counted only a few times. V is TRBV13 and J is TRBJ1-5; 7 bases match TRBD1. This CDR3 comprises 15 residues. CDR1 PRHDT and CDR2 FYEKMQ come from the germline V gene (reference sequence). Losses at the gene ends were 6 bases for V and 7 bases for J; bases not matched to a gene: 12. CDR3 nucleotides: TGTGCCAGCAGTTATGGAGACAGGGAAGACCAGCCCCAGCATTTT. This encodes CASSYGDREDQPQHF.

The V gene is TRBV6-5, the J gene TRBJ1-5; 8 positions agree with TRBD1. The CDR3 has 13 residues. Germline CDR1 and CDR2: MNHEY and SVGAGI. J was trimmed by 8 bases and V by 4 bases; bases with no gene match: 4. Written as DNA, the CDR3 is TGTGCCAGCAGTTCACCGGGACAGGAGCCCCAGCATTTT. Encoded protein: CASSSPGQEPQHF.

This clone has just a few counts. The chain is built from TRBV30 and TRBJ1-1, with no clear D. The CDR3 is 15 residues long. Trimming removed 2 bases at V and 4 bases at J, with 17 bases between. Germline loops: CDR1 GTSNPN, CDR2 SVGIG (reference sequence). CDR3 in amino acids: CAWSPDRSGLTEAFF. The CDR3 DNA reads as TGTGCCTGGAGTCCGGATAGGAGCGGCCTCACTGAAGCTTTCTTT.

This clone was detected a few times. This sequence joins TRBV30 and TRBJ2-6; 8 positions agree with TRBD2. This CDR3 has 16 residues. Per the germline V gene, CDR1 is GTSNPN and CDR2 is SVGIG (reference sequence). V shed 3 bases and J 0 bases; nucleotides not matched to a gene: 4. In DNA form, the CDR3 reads TGTGCCTGGAGCGGCGGGGGGCGCTCTGGGGCCAACGTCCTGACTTTC. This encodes CAWSGGGRSGANVLTF.

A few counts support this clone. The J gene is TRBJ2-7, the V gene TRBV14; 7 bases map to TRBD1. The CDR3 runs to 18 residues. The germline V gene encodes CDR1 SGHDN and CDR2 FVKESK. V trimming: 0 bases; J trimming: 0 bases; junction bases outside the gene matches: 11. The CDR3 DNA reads TGTGCCAGCAGCCAAGAGAGAAGCCGCGGACAGGACTCCTACGAGCAGTACTTC. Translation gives CASSQERSRGQDSYEQYF.

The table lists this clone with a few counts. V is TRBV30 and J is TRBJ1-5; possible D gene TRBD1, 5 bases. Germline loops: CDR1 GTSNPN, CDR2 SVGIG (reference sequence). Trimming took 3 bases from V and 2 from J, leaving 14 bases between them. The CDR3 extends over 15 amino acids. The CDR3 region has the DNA TGTGCCTGGAGAGTCCCGGGGGGAGGCAATCAGCCCCAGCATTTT. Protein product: CAWRVPGGGNQPQHF.

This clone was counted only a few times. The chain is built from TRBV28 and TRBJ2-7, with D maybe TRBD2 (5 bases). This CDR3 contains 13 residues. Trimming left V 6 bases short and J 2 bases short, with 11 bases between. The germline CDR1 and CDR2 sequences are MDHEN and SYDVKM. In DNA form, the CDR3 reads TGTGCCAGCAGGATCGGGGTCGCCTACGAGCAGTACTTC. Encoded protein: CASRIGVAYEQYF.

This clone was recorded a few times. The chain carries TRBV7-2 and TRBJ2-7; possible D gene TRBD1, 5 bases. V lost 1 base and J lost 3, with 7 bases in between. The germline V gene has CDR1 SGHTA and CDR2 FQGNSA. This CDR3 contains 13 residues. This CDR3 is CASSLVDSYEQYF. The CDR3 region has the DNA TGTGCCAGCAGCTTAGTCGACAGCTACGAGCAGTACTTC.

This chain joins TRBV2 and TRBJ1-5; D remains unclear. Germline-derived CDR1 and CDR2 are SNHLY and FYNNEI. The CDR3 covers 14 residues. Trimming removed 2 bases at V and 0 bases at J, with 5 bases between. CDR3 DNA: TGTGCCAGCAGTGAATCGTATAGCAATCAGCCCCAGCATTTT. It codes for CASSESYSNQPQHF.

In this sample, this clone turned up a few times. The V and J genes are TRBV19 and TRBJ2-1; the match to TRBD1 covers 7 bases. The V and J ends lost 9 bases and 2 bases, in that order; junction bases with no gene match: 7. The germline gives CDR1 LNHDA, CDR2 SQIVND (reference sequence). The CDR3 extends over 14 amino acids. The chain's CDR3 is CASGRGTAYNEQFF. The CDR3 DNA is TGTGCCAGCGGTCGAGGGACAGCCTACAATGAGCAGTTCTTC.

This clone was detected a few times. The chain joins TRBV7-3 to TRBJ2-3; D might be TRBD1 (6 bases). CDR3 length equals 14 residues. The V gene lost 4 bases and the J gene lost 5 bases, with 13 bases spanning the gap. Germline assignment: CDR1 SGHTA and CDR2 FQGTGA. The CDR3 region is CASSSPVRGDTQYF. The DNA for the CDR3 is TGTGCCAGCAGCTCTCCGGTCAGGGGAGATACGCAGTATTTT.

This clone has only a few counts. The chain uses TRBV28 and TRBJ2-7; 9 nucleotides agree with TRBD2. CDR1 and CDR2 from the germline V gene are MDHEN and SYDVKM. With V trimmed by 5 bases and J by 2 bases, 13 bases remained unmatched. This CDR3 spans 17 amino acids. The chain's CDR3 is CASSLLRSGRLPYEQYF. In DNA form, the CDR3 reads TGTGCCAGCAGTCTCCTAAGGAGCGGGAGGTTACCCTACGAGCAGTACTTC.

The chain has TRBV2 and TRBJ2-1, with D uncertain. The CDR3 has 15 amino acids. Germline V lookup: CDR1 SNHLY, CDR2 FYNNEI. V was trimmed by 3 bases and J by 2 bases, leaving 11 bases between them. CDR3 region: CASSERLTTYNEQFF. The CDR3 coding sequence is TGTGCCAGCAGTGAGCGTCTAACGACCTACAATGAGCAGTTCTTC.

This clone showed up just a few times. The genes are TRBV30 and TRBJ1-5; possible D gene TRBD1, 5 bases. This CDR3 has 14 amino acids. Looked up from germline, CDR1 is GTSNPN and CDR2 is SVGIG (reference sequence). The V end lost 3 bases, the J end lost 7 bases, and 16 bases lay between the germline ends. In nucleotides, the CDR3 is TGTGCCTGGAGCGGGTTCGCGGGGCGACAGCCCCAGCATTTT. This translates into CAWSGFAGRQPQHF.

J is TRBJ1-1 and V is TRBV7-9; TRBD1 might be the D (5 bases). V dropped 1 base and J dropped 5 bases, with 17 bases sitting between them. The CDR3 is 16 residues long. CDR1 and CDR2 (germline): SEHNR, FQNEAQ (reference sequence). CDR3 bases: TGTGCCAGCAGCTTAGATAGTCAGGGATGGCGGACTGAAGCTTTCTTT. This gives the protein CASSLDSQGWRTEAFF.

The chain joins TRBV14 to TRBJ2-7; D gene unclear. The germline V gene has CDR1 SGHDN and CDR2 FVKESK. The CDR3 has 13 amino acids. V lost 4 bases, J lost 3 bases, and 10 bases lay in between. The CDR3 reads CASSRGVFYEQYF. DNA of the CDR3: TGTGCCAGCAGCCGAGGTGTGTTCTACGAGCAGTACTTC.

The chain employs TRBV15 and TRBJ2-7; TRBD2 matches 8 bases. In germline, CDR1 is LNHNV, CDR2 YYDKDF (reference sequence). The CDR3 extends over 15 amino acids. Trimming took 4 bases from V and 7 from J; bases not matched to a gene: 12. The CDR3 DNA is TGTGCCACCAGCACGCGGGGAGATAGCGGGGTTGAGCAGTACTTC. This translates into CATSTRGDSGVEQYF.

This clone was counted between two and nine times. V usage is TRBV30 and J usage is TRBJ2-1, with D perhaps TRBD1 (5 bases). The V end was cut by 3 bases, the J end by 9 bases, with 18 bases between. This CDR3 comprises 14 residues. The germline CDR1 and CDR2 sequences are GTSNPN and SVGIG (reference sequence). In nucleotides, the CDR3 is TGTGCCTGGAGCCAGCTGGGCCCTGGGGCTGAGCAGTTCTTC. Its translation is CAWSQLGPGAEQFF.

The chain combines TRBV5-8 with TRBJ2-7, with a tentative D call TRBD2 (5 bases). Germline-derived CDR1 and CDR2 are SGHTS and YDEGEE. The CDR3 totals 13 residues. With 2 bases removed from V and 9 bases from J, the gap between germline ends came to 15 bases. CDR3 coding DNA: TGTGCCAGCAGCTTCGGGAACAGTCCGGGGCAGTACTTC. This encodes CASSFGNSPGQYF.

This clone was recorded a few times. The DNA for the CDR3 is TGTGCCAGCAGCCCTTACACAGATACGCAGTATTTT. It is translated as CASSPYTDTQYF. The V and J genes are TRBV7-6 and TRBJ2-3; D unresolved. Germline V lookup: CDR1 SGHVS, CDR2 FNYEAQ. Between the trimmed V and J ends, which lost 5 bases and 2 bases, there was a span of 5 bases. The CDR3 runs to 12 residues.

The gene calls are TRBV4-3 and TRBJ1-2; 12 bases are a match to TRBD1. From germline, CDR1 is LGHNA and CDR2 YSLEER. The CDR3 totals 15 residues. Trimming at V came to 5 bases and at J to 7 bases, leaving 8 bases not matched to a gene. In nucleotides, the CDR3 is TGCGCCAGCAGCGCTCCGGGACAGGGGGCAGGTGGCTACACCTTC. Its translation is CASSAPGQGAGGYTF.

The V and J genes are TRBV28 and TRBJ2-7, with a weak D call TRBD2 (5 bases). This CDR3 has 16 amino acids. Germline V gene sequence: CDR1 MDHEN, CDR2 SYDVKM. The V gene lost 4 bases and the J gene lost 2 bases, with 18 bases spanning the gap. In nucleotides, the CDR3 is TGTGCCAGCAGTTCTCACTCGGGAATGGGGACCTACGAGCAGTACTTC. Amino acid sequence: CASSSHSGMGTYEQYF.

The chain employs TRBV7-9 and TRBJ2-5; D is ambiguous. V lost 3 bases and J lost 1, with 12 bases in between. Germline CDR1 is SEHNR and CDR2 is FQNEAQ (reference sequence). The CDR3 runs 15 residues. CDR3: CASSFQARLQETQYF. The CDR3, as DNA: TGTGCCAGCAGCTTCCAAGCGCGCCTCCAAGAGACCCAGTACTTC.